The 9 T cell receptor beta chains given below trace back to one sample, sequenced in a study of naive and memory T cell subsets. Two oligonucleotides, mixed equimolar, formed the beta constant-region primer covering TRBC1 and TRBC2. Via MiXCR, TCRdb re-called the UMI-ligation and nested PCR reads, giving one row per CDR3 protein. The repertoire holds 32,000 or so distinct CDR3 sequences, 13% seen once, with 20% to 25% in the top ten. Sequencing used effector memory CD4+ T cells from blood. Subset of the sample: effector memory, CD45RA- CD27-. The receptor source for this set is a human donor in good health.

The J gene is TRBJ2-7, the V gene TRBV24-1, with 14 bases fitting TRBD2. The CDR3 extends over 17 amino acids. V lost 2 bases to trimming and J lost 6 bases; unmatched junction nucleotides: 8. Germline V CDR1 and CDR2: KGHDR, SFDVKD. For the CDR3, the DNA is TGTGCCACCAGTGATTATGGGACTAGCGGGAGCTCTTCCGAGCAGTACTTC. Amino acids: CATSDYGTSGSSSEQYF.

J is TRBJ1-6 and V is TRBV27; TRBD1 agrees at 7 bases. V dropped 7 bases and J dropped 4; count of bases not matched to a gene: 7. The CDR3 totals 15 residues. Germline V CDR1 and CDR2: MNHEY, SMNVEV (reference sequence). The CDR3 sequence: CASKSGQSYNSPLHF. CDR3 coding DNA: TGTGCCAGCAAATCGGGACAGAGTTATAATTCACCCCTCCACTTT.

This clonotype was seen many times. The chain combines TRBV28 with TRBJ1-6, with a possible D match to TRBD1 (6 bases). Germline CDR1 reads MDHEN; CDR2 reads SYDVKM. Trimming removed 5 bases at V and 6 bases at J, with 17 bases between. This CDR3 region has 16 residues. CDR3 sequence reads: CASSPPSGTLNSPLHF. Written as DNA, the CDR3 is TGTGCCAGCAGTCCTCCATCCGGGACACTTAATTCACCCCTCCACTTT. Full variable domain (rest looked up from reference TRBV28 and TRBJ1-6): DVKVTQSSRYLVKRTGEKVFLECVQDMDHENMFWYRQDPGLGLRLIYFSYDVKMKEKGDIPEGYSVSREKKERFSLILESASTNQTSMYLCASSPPSGTLNSPLHFGNGTRLTVT.

This chain links TRBV4-1 with TRBJ1-2; D unresolved. This CDR3 has 14 residues. Per the germline V gene, CDR1 is MGHRA and CDR2 is YSYEKL. Trimming removed 1 base at V and 5 bases at J, with 11 bases between. In nucleotides, the CDR3 is TGCGCCAGCAGCCAAGGTGACACCCCTTATGGCTACACCTTC. Amino acid sequence: CASSQGDTPYGYTF.

The chain carries TRBV7-9 and TRBJ2-7; 8 nucleotides match TRBD2. The CDR3 covers 19 residues. V gave up 2 bases and J gave up 1 base; unmatched junction bases: 16. The germline gives CDR1 SEHNR, CDR2 FQNEAQ (reference sequence). CDR3 nucleotides: TGTGCCAGCAGCTTACCCCCCCGACTAGCGCTCAAGGGATCCTACGAGCAGTACTTC. Protein product: CASSLPPRLALKGSYEQYF.

This clonotype was seen a few times. V usage is TRBV20-1 and J usage is TRBJ2-7; the D gene could be TRBD1 or TRBD2 (5 bases each). Germline V gene sequence: CDR1 DFQATT, CDR2 SNEGSKA (reference sequence). Trimming took off 0 bases at V and 2 bases at J, with 11 bases between the two ends. The CDR3 covers 14 residues. The CDR3 region is CSARDWDGAYEQYF. In DNA form, the CDR3 reads TGCAGTGCTAGAGATTGGGACGGAGCCTACGAGCAGTACTTC.

This clonotype ranks as large (0.1 to 1%). The rearrangement joins TRBV6-2 or TRBV6-3 to TRBJ1-5; no reliable D call. The length of the CDR3 is 17 residues. The V end lost 2 bases, the J end lost 1 base, and 15 bases lay between the germline ends. CDR1 is MNHEY, CDR2 SVGEGT, per germline. CDR3: CASSYNPGGSSNQPQHF. The CDR3 nucleotides read TGTGCCAGCAGTTACAATCCTGGAGGTTCAAGCAATCAGCCCCAGCATTTT.

This clonotype was counted only a few times. The genes are TRBV7-3 and TRBJ2-1; no clear D. The V gene lost 2 bases and the J gene lost 0 bases, with 11 bases spanning the gap. Per germline, CDR1 SGHTA and CDR2 FQGTGA. This CDR3 comprises 16 residues. The CDR3 sequence is CASSLDTVSSYNEQFF. CDR3 in DNA: TGTGCCAGCAGCTTAGATACGGTCAGCTCCTACAATGAGCAGTTCTTC.

The chain employs TRBV19 and TRBJ2-3; 9 positions match TRBD2. Germline V gene lookup returns CDR1 LNHDA and CDR2 SQIVND (reference sequence). The CDR3 sequence is 15 residues long. After removal of 6 bases from V and 4 bases from J, the junction contained 8 bases not matched to a gene. CDR3 nucleotides: TGTGCCAGTAGCTCCTCTAGCGGGAACTCAGATACGCAGTATTTT. It specifies CASSSSSGNSDTQYF.